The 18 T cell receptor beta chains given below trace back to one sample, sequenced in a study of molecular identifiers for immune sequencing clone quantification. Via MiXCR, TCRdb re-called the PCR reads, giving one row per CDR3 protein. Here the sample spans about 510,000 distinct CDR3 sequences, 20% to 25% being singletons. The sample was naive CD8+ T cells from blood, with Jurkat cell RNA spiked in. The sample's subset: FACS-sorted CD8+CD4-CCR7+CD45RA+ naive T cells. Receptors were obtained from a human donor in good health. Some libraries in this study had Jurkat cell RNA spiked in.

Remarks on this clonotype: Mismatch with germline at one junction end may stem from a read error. The CDR3 DNA is TGTGCCCGCAGTTACTTAAGACAGGGCTCCTACGAGCAGTACTTC. Its protein is CARSYLRQGSYEQYF. The V gene is TRBV6-2 or TRBV6-3, the J gene TRBJ2-7, with 7 bases matching TRBD1. Germline V lookup: CDR1 MNHEY, CDR2 SVGEGT. The CDR3 has 15 residues.

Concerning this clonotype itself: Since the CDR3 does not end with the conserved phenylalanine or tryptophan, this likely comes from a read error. The DNA for the CDR3 is TGCAGTGCTAGAGAGATAGCGGGATACGAGCAGTACTCC. Protein product: CSAREIAGYEQYS. This chain connects TRBV20-1 to TRBJ2-7, with 8 bases matching TRBD2. V was pared by 0 bases and J by 4 bases, with 2 bases of the junction left unmatched. The CDR3 is 13 amino acids. The germline V gene encodes CDR1 DFQATT and CDR2 SNEGSKA (reference sequence).

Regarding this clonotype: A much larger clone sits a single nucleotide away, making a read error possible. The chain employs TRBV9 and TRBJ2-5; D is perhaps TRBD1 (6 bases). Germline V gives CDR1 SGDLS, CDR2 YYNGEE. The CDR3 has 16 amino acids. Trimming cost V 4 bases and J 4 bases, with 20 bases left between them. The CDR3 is CASSLNRDGRRETQYF. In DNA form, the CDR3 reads TGTGCCAGCAGCCTAAACAGGGACGGGCGCCGAGAGACCCAGTACTTC.

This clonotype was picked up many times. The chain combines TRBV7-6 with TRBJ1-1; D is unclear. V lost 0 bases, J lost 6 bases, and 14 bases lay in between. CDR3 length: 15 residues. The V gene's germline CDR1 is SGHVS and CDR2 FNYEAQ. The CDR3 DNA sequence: TGTGCCAGCAGCTTAGCGGCTATTCCCTCGGCTGAAGCTTTCTTT. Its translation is CASSLAAIPSAEAFF. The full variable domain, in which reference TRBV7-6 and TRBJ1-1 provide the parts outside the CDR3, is GAGVSQSPRYKVTKRGQDVALRCDPISGHVSLYWYRQALGQGPEFLTYFNYEAQQDKSGLPNDRFSAERPEGSISTLTIQRTEQRDSAMYRCASSLAAIPSAEAFFGQGTRLTVV.

Here the CDR3 DNA reads TGCAGTGCTCAGGGGTTAGGAAACTATGGCTACACCTTC. It is translated as CSAQGLGNYGYTF. V is TRBV20-1 and J is TRBJ1-2, with D possibly being TRBD1 (6 bases). Trimming took off 5 bases at V and 2 bases at J, with 12 bases between the two ends. Germline V gives CDR1 DFQATT, CDR2 SNEGSKA (reference sequence). The CDR3 extends over 13 amino acids.

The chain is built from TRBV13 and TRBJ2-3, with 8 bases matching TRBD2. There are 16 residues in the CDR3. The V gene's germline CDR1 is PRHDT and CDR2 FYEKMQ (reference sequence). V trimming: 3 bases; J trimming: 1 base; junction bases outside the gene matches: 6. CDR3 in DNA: TGTGCCAGCAGCTTTCAACGTAGCGGGGGCACAGATACGCAGTATTTT. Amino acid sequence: CASSFQRSGGTDTQYF. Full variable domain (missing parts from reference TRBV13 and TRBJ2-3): AAGVIQSPRHLIKEKRETATLKCYPIPRHDTVYWYQQGPGQDPQFLISFYEKMQSDKGSIPDRFSAQQFSDYHSELNMSSLELGDSALYFCASSFQRSGGTDTQYFGPGTRLTVL.

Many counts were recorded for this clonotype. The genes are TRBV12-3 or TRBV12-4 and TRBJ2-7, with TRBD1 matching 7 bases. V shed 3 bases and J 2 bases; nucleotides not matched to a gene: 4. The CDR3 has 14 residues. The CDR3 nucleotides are TGTGCCAGCAGTTTTGGGACAGAAGCCTACGAGCAGTACTTC. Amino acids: CASSFGTEAYEQYF.

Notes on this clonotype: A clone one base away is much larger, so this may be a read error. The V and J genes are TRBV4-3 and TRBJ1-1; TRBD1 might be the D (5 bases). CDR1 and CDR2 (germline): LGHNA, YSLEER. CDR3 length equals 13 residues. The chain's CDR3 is CASSQVMGLEAYF. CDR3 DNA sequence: TGCGCCAGCAGCCAAGTTATGGGGCTTGAAGCTTACTTT.

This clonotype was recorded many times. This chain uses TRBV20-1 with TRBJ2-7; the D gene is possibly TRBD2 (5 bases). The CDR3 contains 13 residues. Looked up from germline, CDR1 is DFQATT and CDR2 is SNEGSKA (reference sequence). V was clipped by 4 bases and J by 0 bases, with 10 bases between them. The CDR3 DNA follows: TGCAGTGCTATCAAGCGGAGCTCCTACGAGCAGTACTTC. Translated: CSAIKRSSYEQYF.

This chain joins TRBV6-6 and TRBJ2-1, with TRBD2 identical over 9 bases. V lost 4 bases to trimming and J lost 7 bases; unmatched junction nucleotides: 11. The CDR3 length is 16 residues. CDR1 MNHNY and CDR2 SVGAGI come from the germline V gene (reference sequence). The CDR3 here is CASSLLGAGGRNEQFF. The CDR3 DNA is TGTGCCAGCAGTTTACTCGGGGCGGGGGGGCGGAATGAGCAGTTCTTC.

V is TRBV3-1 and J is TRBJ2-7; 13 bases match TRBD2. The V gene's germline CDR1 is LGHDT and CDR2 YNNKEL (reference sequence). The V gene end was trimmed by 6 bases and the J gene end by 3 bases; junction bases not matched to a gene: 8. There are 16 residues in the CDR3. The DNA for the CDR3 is TGTGCCAGCAGACCCGGACTAGCGGGGGCCGTCTACGAGCAGTACTTC. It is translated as CASRPGLAGAVYEQYF.

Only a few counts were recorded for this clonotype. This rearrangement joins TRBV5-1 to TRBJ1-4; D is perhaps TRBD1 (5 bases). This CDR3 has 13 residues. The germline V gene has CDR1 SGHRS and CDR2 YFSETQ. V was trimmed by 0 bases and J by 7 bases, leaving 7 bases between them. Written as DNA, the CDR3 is TGCGCCAGCAGCTTGGGCGACAGTGAAAAACTGTTTTTT. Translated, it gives CASSLGDSEKLFF.

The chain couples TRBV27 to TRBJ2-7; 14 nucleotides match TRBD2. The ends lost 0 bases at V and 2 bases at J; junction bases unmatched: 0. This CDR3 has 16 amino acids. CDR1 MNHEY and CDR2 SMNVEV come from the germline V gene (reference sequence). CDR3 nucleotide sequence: TGTGCCAGCAGTTTATCGGGACTAGCGGGGGCCTACGAGCAGTACTTC. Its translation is CASSLSGLAGAYEQYF.

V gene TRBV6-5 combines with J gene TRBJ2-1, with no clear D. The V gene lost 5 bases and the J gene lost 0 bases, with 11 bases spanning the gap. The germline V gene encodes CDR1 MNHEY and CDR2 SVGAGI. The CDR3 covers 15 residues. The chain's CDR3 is CASSPWGNSYNEQFF. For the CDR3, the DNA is TGTGCCAGCAGTCCCTGGGGAAACTCCTACAATGAGCAGTTCTTC.

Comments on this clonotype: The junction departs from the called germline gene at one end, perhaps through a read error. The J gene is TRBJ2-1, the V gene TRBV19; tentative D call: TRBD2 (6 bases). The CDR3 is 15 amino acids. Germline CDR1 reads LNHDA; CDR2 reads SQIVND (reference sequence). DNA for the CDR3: TGTGCCAGTAGCGCGGGACTCCGCTCCTACAATGAGCAGTCCTTC. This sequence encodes CASSAGLRSYNEQSF.

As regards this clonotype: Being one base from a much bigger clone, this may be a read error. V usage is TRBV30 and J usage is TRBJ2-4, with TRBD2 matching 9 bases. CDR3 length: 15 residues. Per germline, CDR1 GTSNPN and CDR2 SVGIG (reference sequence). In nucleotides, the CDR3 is TGTGCCTGGGGGGGACTAGCTCTAGCCAAAAACACTCAGTACTTC. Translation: CAWGGLALAKNTQYF.

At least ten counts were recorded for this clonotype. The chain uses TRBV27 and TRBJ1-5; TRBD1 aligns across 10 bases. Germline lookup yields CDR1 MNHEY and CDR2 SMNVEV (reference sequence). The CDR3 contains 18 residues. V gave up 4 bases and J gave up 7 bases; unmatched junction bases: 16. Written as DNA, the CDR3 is TGTGCCAGCAGTTCCTTACGACGGGACAGGGGAAGGATGCAGCCCCAGCATTTT. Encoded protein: CASSSLRRDRGRMQPQHF.

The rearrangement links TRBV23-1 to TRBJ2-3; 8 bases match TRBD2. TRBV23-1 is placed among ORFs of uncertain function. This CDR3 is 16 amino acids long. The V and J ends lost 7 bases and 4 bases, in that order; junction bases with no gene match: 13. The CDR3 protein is CASNPGGRLSSDTQYF. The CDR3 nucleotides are TGCGCCAGCAATCCGGGAGGGCGACTGAGCTCAGATACGCAGTATTTT.